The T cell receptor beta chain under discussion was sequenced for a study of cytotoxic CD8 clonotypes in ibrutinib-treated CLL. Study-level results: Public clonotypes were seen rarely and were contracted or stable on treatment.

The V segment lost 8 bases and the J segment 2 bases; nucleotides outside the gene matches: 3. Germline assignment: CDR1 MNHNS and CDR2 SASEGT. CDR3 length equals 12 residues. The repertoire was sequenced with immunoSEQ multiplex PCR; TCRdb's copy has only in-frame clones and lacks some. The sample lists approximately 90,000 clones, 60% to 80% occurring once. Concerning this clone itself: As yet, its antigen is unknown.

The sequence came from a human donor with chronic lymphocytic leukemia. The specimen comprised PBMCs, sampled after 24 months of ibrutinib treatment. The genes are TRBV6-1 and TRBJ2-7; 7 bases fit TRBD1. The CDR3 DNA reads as TGTGCCAGCGTGACAGGGCCCTACGAGCAGTACTTC. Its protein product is CASVTGPYEQYF.